These T cell receptor beta chains were read from a single sample in a study of T-cell reconstitution after alpha-beta-depleted transplantation in children. From the PCR reads, TCRdb called clonotypes with MiXCR, one entry per CDR3 protein. The sample consists of 200,000 to 250,000 distinct CDR3 sequences, about 9.5% of them appearing once. The sample was PBMCs from the stem cell graft donor, taken from the stem cell graft. The receptors come from a human donor who donated a stem cell graft to a child with acute lymphoblastic leukemia. Both conserved end residues are part of each CDR3. The D gene is left open where the match is weak. Clone size is shown for a subset of rows, as once, few, many or a class of expanded clone.

d_gene | j_gene | abundance | v_gene | CDR3aa | CDR3nt
TRBD2 | TRBJ2-3 | once | TRBV6-1 | CASSLMRGLNTDTQYF | TGTGCCAGCAGCCTCATGCGGGGGTTGAACACAGATACGCAGTATTTT
- | TRBJ2-5 | few | TRBV12-3/TRBV12-4 | CASRGSAAPETQYF | TGTGCCAGCAGGGGGTCGGCGGCGCCAGAGACCCAGTACTTC
- | TRBJ2-1 | few | TRBV20-1 | CSARDFRGRGVNEQFF | TGCAGTGCTAGAGATTTCCGGGGCAGGGGAGTAAATGAGCAGTTCTTC
- | TRBJ1-2 | - | TRBV12-3/TRBV12-4 | CASSSRRGLYGYTF | TGTGCCAGCAGTAGCCGCAGGGGACTCTATGGCTACACCTTC
- | TRBJ2-1 | many | TRBV29-1 | CSYGGPINEQFF | TGCAGCTACGGGGGGCCTATAAATGAGCAGTTCTTC
- | TRBJ1-1 | many | TRBV14 | CASIKGPGKNTEAFF | TGTGCCAGCATTAAGGGCCCAGGGAAGAACACTGAAGCTTTCTTT
- | TRBJ2-7 | many | TRBV5-1 | CASSRDGTAEQYF | TGCGCCAGCAGCCGAGACGGGACCGCCGAGCAGTACTTC
- | TRBJ1-2 | once | TRBV27 | CASSSGKGYTF | TGTGCCAGCAGTTCTGGGAAAGGCTACACCTTC
TRBD1 | TRBJ1-2 | many | TRBV9 | CASSDFSRGNYGYTF | TGTGCCAGCAGCGATTTCTCCAGGGGGAACTATGGCTACACCTTC
- | TRBJ2-7 | many | TRBV12-3/TRBV12-4 | CASSSPGSVQYF | TGTGCCAGCAGTTCCCCCGGGTCGGTGCAGTACTTC
- | TRBJ2-1 | many | TRBV6-4 | CASSGAGLNEQFF | TGTGCCAGCAGTGGGGCAGGGTTAAATGAGCAGTTCTTC
- | TRBJ2-4 | many | TRBV6-2/TRBV6-3 | CASSSISQLFLAKNIQYF | TGTGCCAGCAGCTCGATAAGCCAGCTGTTTCTAGCCAAAAACATTCAGTACTTC
TRBD1 | TRBJ1-2 | few | TRBV29-1 | CSGQGDGYTF | TGCAGCGGACAGGGGGATGGCTACACCTTC
- | TRBJ1-2 | few | TRBV6-6 | CASSGTGYGGYTF | TGTGCCAGCAGTGGAACAGGGTATGGCGGCTACACCTTC
- | TRBJ2-5 | - | TRBV15 | CATSRDGGRGETQYF | TGTGCCACCAGCAGAGATGGGGGAAGGGGGGAGACCCAGTACTTC
TRBD1 | TRBJ1-6 | few | TRBV12-3/TRBV12-4 | CASSPHAGGRNSPLHF | TGTGCCAGCAGTCCCCACGCAGGGGGCCGTAATTCACCCCTCCACTTT
- | TRBJ2-3 | few | TRBV24-1 | CATSDLMGTQYF | TGTGCCACCAGTGATTTAATGGGAACGCAGTATTTT
TRBD2 | TRBJ2-3 | - | TRBV6-5 | CASNWGGGGGTDTQYF | TGTGCCAGCAATTGGGGGGGGGGAGGAGGCACAGATACGCAGTATTTT
- | TRBJ1-4 | - | TRBV20-1 | CSALDFRRNEKLFF | TGCAGTGCTTTGGACTTTCGGAGGAATGAAAAACTGTTTTTT
TRBD1 | TRBJ2-4 | - | TRBV6-2/TRBV6-3 | CASILGKQGAKNIQYF | TGTGCCAGCATCCTAGGAAAACAGGGGGCCAAAAACATTCAGTACTTC
TRBD1 | TRBJ2-1 | few | TRBV7-2 | CASSPPGTDYNEQFF | TGTGCCAGCAGCCCACCCGGGACAGACTACAATGAGCAGTTCTTC
- | TRBJ2-5 | few | TRBV6-1 | CASSEASRPQETQYF | TGTGCCAGCAGTGAAGCCTCGCGGCCCCAAGAGACCCAGTACTTC
TRBD1 | TRBJ2-3 | - | TRBV20-1 | CSARGPGQRFTDTQYF | TGCAGTGCTAGGGGACCGGGACAGAGATTCACAGATACGCAGTATTTT
TRBD1 | TRBJ1-1 | few | TRBV27 | CASSPAGQGAEAFF | TGTGCCAGCAGCCCCGCGGGGCAGGGGGCTGAAGCTTTCTTT
TRBD1 | TRBJ1-2 | many | TRBV29-1 | CSVRQGGYGYTF | TGCAGCGTTCGTCAGGGGGGGTATGGCTACACCTTC
- | TRBJ2-3 | many | TRBV3-1 | CASSQDVTGSSTDTQYF | TGTGCCAGCAGCCAAGACGTGACAGGCTCCAGCACAGATACGCAGTATTTT
- | TRBJ2-1 | few | TRBV29-1 | CSVEMLYNEQFF | TGCAGCGTTGAAATGCTTTACAATGAGCAGTTCTTC
- | TRBJ1-1 | few | TRBV5-1 | CASSLQSYNTEAFF | TGCGCCAGCAGCTTACAGTCTTATAACACTGAAGCTTTCTTT
- | TRBJ1-1 | - | TRBV5-6 | CASSLGSQGGWTEAFF | TGTGCCAGCAGCTTGGGATCGCAGGGCGGTTGGACTGAAGCTTTCTTT
- | TRBJ2-1 | few | TRBV29-1 | CSVIWGSYNEQFF | TGCAGCGTTATCTGGGGCTCCTACAATGAGCAGTTCTTC
TRBD2 | TRBJ2-7 | many | TRBV27 | CASSIAGGYEQYF | TGTGCCAGCAGCATAGCGGGGGGCTACGAGCAGTACTTC
TRBD1 | TRBJ1-2 | - | TRBV24-1 | CATSDRQGANYGYTF | TGTGCCACCAGTGACAGACAGGGAGCTAACTATGGCTACACCTTC
- | TRBJ2-6 | few | TRBV12-3/TRBV12-4 | CASSSRGRGFSGANVLTF | TGTGCCAGCAGCTCCCGGGGCAGGGGCTTTTCTGGGGCCAACGTCCTGACTTTC
- | TRBJ2-7 | few | TRBV12-3/TRBV12-4 | CASMRTAYEQYF | TGTGCCAGCATGCGAACAGCTTACGAGCAGTACTTC
- | TRBJ2-2 | many | TRBV7-2 | CASSLGAGELFF | TGTGCCAGCAGCTTAGGGGCCGGGGAGCTGTTTTTT
TRBD2 | TRBJ2-2 | many | TRBV12-3/TRBV12-4 | CASSRPGLAGAGELFF | TGTGCCAGCAGTCGTCCGGGACTAGCGGGTGCCGGGGAGCTGTTTTTT
- | TRBJ2-1 | - | TRBV14 | CASSRSSLGQFF | TGTGCCAGCAGCCGGTCTAGCTTGGGGCAGTTCTTC
TRBD1 | TRBJ2-3 | many | TRBV12-3/TRBV12-4 | CASSFLTLRDSYTDTQYF | TGTGCCAGCAGTTTTTTGACCCTCCGGGACAGCTACACAGATACGCAGTATTTT
- | TRBJ1-5 | - | TRBV20-1 | CSAPDGNQPQHF | TGCAGTGCCCCGGACGGAAATCAGCCCCAGCATTTT
TRBD2 | TRBJ2-7 | many | TRBV28 | CASRAGGAYEQYF | TGTGCCAGCAGAGCCGGGGGGGCCTACGAGCAGTACTTC
- | TRBJ2-2 | - | TRBV5-6 | CASSTGPRSNTGELFF | TGTGCCAGCAGCACAGGTCCCCGATCGAACACCGGGGAGCTGTTTTTT
- | TRBJ1-5 | - | TRBV7-9 | CASSRSLGDSNQPQHF | TGTGCCAGCAGCCGGTCGTTAGGGGATAGCAATCAGCCCCAGCATTTT
- | TRBJ1-1 | - | TRBV7-2 | CASSLVGNSLAFF | TGTGCCAGCAGCTTAGTAGGTAACAGTTTAGCTTTCTTT
TRBD1 | TRBJ2-3 | - | TRBV19 | CASSIYPTGTGQRTDTQYF | TGTGCCAGTAGTATATACCCTACGGGGACAGGGCAACGCACAGATACGCAGTATTTT
- | TRBJ2-7 | many | TRBV5-1 | CASSLVGGPHYEQYF | TGCGCCAGCAGCCTGGTTGGGGGGCCACACTACGAGCAGTACTTC
TRBD1 | TRBJ2-7 | - | TRBV25-1 | CASSDPGQGSLEQYF | TGTGCCAGCAGTGACCCCGGACAGGGATCGCTCGAGCAGTACTTC
- | TRBJ1-1 | many | TRBV4-2 | CASSQGPGLERGEAFF | TGTGCCAGCAGCCAAGGACCCGGACTTGAAAGGGGGGAAGCTTTCTTT
- | TRBJ2-7 | few | TRBV11-2 | CASSLGAAAPLEQYF | TGTGCCAGCAGCTTAGGCGCGGCAGCTCCTCTCGAGCAGTACTTC
- | TRBJ2-1 | few | TRBV11-2 | CASSFSERSEQFF | TGTGCCAGCAGCTTCAGCGAGCGGAGCGAGCAGTTCTTC
TRBD1 | TRBJ2-7 | many | TRBV28 | CASSTPGQGNSEQYF | TGTGCCAGCAGTACCCCAGGACAGGGTAACTCCGAGCAGTACTTC
- | TRBJ1-3 | few | TRBV5-1 | CASSPGTDSGNTIYF | TGCGCCAGCAGCCCGGGGACGGACTCTGGAAACACCATATATTTT
TRBD1 | TRBJ1-4 | few | TRBV28 | CASSLLGTGSEKLFF | TGTGCCAGCAGTCTACTAGGGACAGGGAGTGAAAAACTGTTTTTT
- | TRBJ1-1 | many | TRBV5-1 | CASKGPEEAFF | TGCGCCAGCAAGGGGCCGGAAGAAGCTTTCTTT